The clone carrying this T cell receptor (beta chain) was observed at least ten times. Its antigen is as yet unknown. TCRdb reprocessed the RT-PCR reads with MiXCR, giving one entry per CDR3 protein. The profile shows approximately 230,000 distinct CDR3 sequences, 10% to 15% of them singletons. The data belong to a study of response to subunit inactivated influenza vaccine. Study conclusions and caveats: With each seasonal influenza vaccination, the authors suggested, few new T cells are recruited.

Specimen: non-naive T cells sorted from PBMCs, collected 14 to 15 days before vaccination. The sequence was collected from a man aged 50-60 years who received an inactivated influenza vaccine.

CDR3 nucleotide sequence: TGCGCCAGCAGCCAAGATCGGGGGGTACGAGAAAAACTGTTTTTT. Translated, it gives CASSQDRGVREKLFF. This chain joins TRBV4-1 and TRBJ1-4; D is perhaps TRBD1 (5 bases). V lost 0 bases, J lost 8 bases, and 13 bases lay in between. The germline CDR1 and CDR2 sequences are MGHRA and YSYEKL. CDR3 length: 15 residues.